The source of this T cell receptor (beta chain) is a study of T cells after yellow fever vaccination. Study-level background: Fractions with few cells were prepared using SMART-Seq v4 Ultra Low Input. Findings and limits, study-wide: After the booster, roughly 96% of CD4 and 88% of CD8 primary-response clones were re-detected. Among all clonotypes, a small share was observed in both CD4 and CD8 compartments.

The study made its TCR cDNA through 5'RACE template switching. That step introduced a universal primer site along with UMIs. A single record per CDR3 protein comes from TCRdb applying MiXCR to the 5' RACE reads. This table holds 50,000 or so distinct CDR3 sequences, more than 5.5% found once. Between the trimmed V and J ends, which lost 1 base and 8 bases, there was a span of 12 bases. There are 14 residues in the CDR3. CDR1 and CDR2 from the germline V gene are SGHKS and YYEKEE (reference sequence). This clonotype was counted many times. Its antigen remains unknown. The specimen comprised CD8+ T cells sorted from PBMCs, sampled on the day of the first yellow fever vaccination. This TCR was recovered from a man younger than 35 who received the YFV17D yellow fever vaccine. The V call is TRBV5-5, the J call TRBJ1-4, with a tentative D call TRBD1 (5 bases). The CDR3 DNA reads as TGTGCCAGCAGCTTGTTCAAGGGACGGGAAAAACTGTTTTTT. The encoded protein is CASSLFKGREKLFF.